This T cell receptor (beta chain) emerged from a study of blood T cells in healthy people across ages. Primed by a sample-barcoded 5' primer and a J-beta primer mix, a second PCR proceeded for roughly 6 to 12 cycles. Each of the samples gave a minimum of 2.5 million paired-end reads that contained CDR3. TCRdb passed the 5' RACE reads through MiXCR, listing each CDR3 protein once. Of 710,000 or so distinct CDR3 sequences listed, roughly 20% were seen once; the top ten hold about 22%. CDR3 length: 15 amino acids. In germline, CDR1 is SGHAT, CDR2 FQNNGV. The V gene end was trimmed by 1 base and the J gene end by 1 base; junction bases not matched to a gene: 2. This clonotype was picked up a small number of times.

This sequence was found in a man between 65 and 85 years old in good health. Sample: blood. This chain joins TRBV11-2 and TRBJ2-3, with 7 bases matching TRBD1. This CDR3 reads CASSLVTGGTDTQYF. The CDR3 DNA follows: TGTGCCAGCAGCTTAGTAACAGGGGGCACAGATACGCAGTATTTT.